Below, 13 T cell receptor beta chains from the same sample are listed, as sequenced in a study of CD8 T cells in Susac syndrome. A quantity of about 0.5 to 1 ug RNA underwent reverse transcription using random hexamers. Via MiXCR, TCRdb re-called the immunoSEQ multiplex PCR reads, giving one row per CDR3 protein. Counted here are approximately 150,000 distinct CDR3 sequences, around 86% occurring once; the ten biggest clones make up approximately 0.51%. Material: CD8+ T cells from PBMCs. Receptors originate from a human donor with multiple sclerosis.

A single count supports this clonotype. The chain uses TRBV7-6 and TRBJ2-1; D is uncertain. CDR3 size: 16 residues. CDR1 is SGHVS and CDR2 is FNYEAQ in the germline V gene. The V and J ends lost 7 bases and 5 bases respectively, with 21 bases between them. This chain's CDR3 is CASTLEEPSAHNEQFF. CDR3 nucleotides: TGTGCCAGCACCCTCGAGGAGCCTTCCGCCCACAATGAGCAGTTCTTC.

This chain uses TRBV24-1 with TRBJ2-1; 7 bases agree with TRBD2. This CDR3 contains 16 residues. Germline CDR1 KGHDR, CDR2 SFDVKD. V trimming: 3 bases; J trimming: 2 bases; junction bases outside the gene matches: 6. The CDR3 nucleotides read TGTGCCACCAGTGATATAACGGGACTACCCTACAATGAGCAGTTCTTC. As protein: CATSDITGLPYNEQFF.

The V call is TRBV9, the J call TRBJ1-5; TRBD1 is a possible D gene (5 bases). CDR3 length: 16 residues. Germline V CDR1 and CDR2: SGDLS, YYNGEE. V dropped 3 bases and J dropped 0 bases, with 13 bases sitting between them. For the CDR3, the DNA is TGTGCCAGCAGCGAACAGGTCTCTTATAGCAATCAGCCCCAGCATTTT. Its translation is CASSEQVSYSNQPQHF.

This clonotype was recorded only once. The chain carries TRBV29-1 and TRBJ1-2; 9 nucleotides agree with TRBD1. The CDR3 has 15 residues. Germline trimming cut 5 bases from V and 5 bases from J; bases unmatched to any gene: 12. CDR1 SQVTM and CDR2 ANQGSEA come from the germline V gene. Here the CDR3 reads CSVSGTGKAEYGYTF. For the CDR3, the DNA is TGCAGCGTTTCCGGGACAGGGAAAGCGGAATATGGCTACACCTTC.

The gene calls are TRBV5-4 and TRBJ1-4, with 8 nucleotides matching TRBD1. Germline trimming cut 4 bases from V and 2 bases from J; bases unmatched to any gene: 1. Germline V gene sequence: CDR1 SGHNT, CDR2 YYREEE (reference sequence). The CDR3 totals 14 residues. CDR3 amino acids: CASSRQGTNEKLFF. CDR3 in DNA: TGTGCCAGCAGCCGACAGGGGACTAATGAAAAACTGTTTTTT.

The chain employs TRBV12-3 or TRBV12-4 and TRBJ1-5; no clear D. The CDR3 spans 12 residues. Between the trimmed V and J ends, which lost 10 bases and 3 bases, there was a span of 10 bases. The CDR3 coding sequence is TGTGCCACCAGGAGGTTCAATCAGCCCCAGCATTTT. This codes for CATRRFNQPQHF.

V gene TRBV19 combines with J gene TRBJ1-2; D remains ambiguous. V was trimmed by 6 bases and J by 6 bases, leaving 14 bases between them. Germline V CDR1 and CDR2: LNHDA, SQIVND (reference sequence). The CDR3 sequence is 13 residues long. CDR3 bases: TGTGCCAGTAGCCCCGCAGTAGGGCATGGCTACACCTTC. Translating gives CASSPAVGHGYTF.

The CDR3 DNA is TGTGCCACCAGCAGAGAATGGCAGACCCCGGATACGCAGTATTTT. This codes for CATSREWQTPDTQYF. This chain links TRBV15 with TRBJ2-3; no clear D gene. Germline-derived CDR1 and CDR2 are LNHNV and YYDKDF (reference sequence). Trimming pared 0 bases from V and 6 bases from J, leaving 13 bases between. This CDR3 has 15 residues.

The genes are TRBV20-1 and TRBJ2-3, with D uncertain. Trimming removed 1 base at V and 3 bases at J, with 20 bases between. Germline-derived CDR1 and CDR2 are DFQATT and SNEGSKA (reference sequence). This CDR3 has 17 residues. DNA of the CDR3: TGCAGTGCTAGAGGTCCCATCCTAGTCTTCGTAACAGATACGCAGTATTTT. It translates to CSARGPILVFVTDTQYF.

The chain links TRBV3-1 to TRBJ1-2; the D is unclear. The CDR3 loop spans 19 amino acids. Germline lookup yields CDR1 LGHDT and CDR2 YNNKEL (reference sequence). The ends were cut back, 1 base at V and 8 bases at J, with 29 bases in the middle. CDR3 in DNA: TGTGCCAGCAGCCAAGGTAGGGTCTGGGAAGAGGCGAACTGGAAAGGCTACACCTTC. This gives the protein CASSQGRVWEEANWKGYTF.

This clonotype occurred a few times. The V call is TRBV7-3, the J call TRBJ2-3; 7 nucleotides match TRBD2. CDR1 SGHTA and CDR2 FQGTGA come from the germline V gene. The CDR3 loop spans 16 amino acids. Trimming cost V 2 bases and J 3 bases; bases outside gene matches: 8. In DNA form, the CDR3 reads TGTGCCAGCAGCTTATCGGGCGGGAGAGGGACAGATACGCAGTATTTT. This sequence encodes CASSLSGGRGTDTQYF.

Only a few counts were recorded for this clonotype. The chain joins TRBV7-3 to TRBJ1-1; the D is unclear. This CDR3 is 13 amino acids long. Trimming stripped 1 base from V and 6 bases from J, with 9 bases between. Germline values: CDR1 SGHTA, CDR2 FQGTGA. The CDR3 DNA is TGTGCCAGCAGCTTAAATGTCGGAGCTGAAGCTTTCTTT. Protein sequence: CASSLNVGAEAFF.

The rearrangement links TRBV14 to TRBJ1-4, with 8 positions matching TRBD1. From germline, CDR1 is SGHDN and CDR2 FVKESK. The CDR3 is 16 amino acids. V shed 4 bases, J shed 5 bases, and the junction held 9 bases outside the gene matches. CDR3 sequence: CASSPPRQGINEKLFF. CDR3 in DNA: TGTGCCAGCAGCCCTCCGAGACAGGGGATAAATGAAAAACTGTTTTTT.